These 27 T cell receptor beta chains originate from one sample sequenced in a study of cytomegalovirus exposure and HLA in healthy donors. TCRdb's table, derived via immunoSEQ multiplex PCR, lists solely in-frame clones and lacks some. The table has 150,000 to 200,000 clones, 80% to 90% seen once. The sample consisted of PBMCs. These receptors all stem from a young woman in good health and CMV-seronegative.

The chain employs TRBV9 and TRBJ2-4, with D perhaps matching TRBD2 (5 bases). The CDR3 loop spans 16 amino acids. V was cut by 3 bases and J by 3 bases, with 16 bases left in between. CDR1 and CDR2 (germline): SGDLS, YYNGEE. The CDR3 region has the DNA TGTGCCAGCAGCGAGCCCCATCGGGGATACAAAAACATTCAGTACTTC. It specifies CASSEPHRGYKNIQYF.

V usage is TRBV18 and J usage is TRBJ1-3; TRBD1 matches 7 bases. The CDR3 has 15 residues. With V trimmed by 8 bases and J by 2 bases, 9 bases remained unmatched. Germline assignment: CDR1 KGHSH and CDR2 LQKENI. The CDR3 nucleotides are TGTGCCAGCGAAGAAGAACAGGGGACTGGAAACACCATATATTTT. This encodes CASEEEQGTGNTIYF.

This chain connects TRBV5-5 to TRBJ1-2, with D tentatively TRBD1 (5 bases). The CDR3 is made up of 15 amino acids. Germline V gene sequence: CDR1 SGHKS, CDR2 YYEKEE (reference sequence). The germline V and J ends were trimmed by 0 bases and 4 bases, with 13 bases remaining between them. CDR3 in amino acids: CASSLGDSKGYGYTF. CDR3 nucleotides: TGTGCCAGCAGCTTGGGAGACAGCAAGGGCTATGGCTACACCTTC. Full variable domain (remainder filled in from reference TRBV5-5 and TRBJ1-2): DAGVTQSPTHLIKTRGQQVTLRCSPISGHKSVSWYQQVLGQGPQFIFQYYEKEERGRGNFPDRFSARQFPNYSSELNVNALLLGDSALYLCASSLGDSKGYGYTFGSGTRLTVV.

The sample holds one count of this clone. The chain has TRBV6-4 and TRBJ1-6; D is possibly TRBD1 (5 bases). CDR1 and CDR2 (germline): MRHNA, SNTAGT. The CDR3 runs 14 residues. The germline V and J ends were trimmed by 10 bases and 5 bases, with 15 bases remaining between them. CDR3 in DNA: TGTGCCAACCATACAGGACCAAATAATTCACCCCTCCACTTT. This encodes CANHTGPNNSPLHF.

The chain combines TRBV10-1 with TRBJ2-7, with D perhaps matching TRBD2 (6 bases). V was clipped by 2 bases and J by 4 bases, with 15 bases between them. CDR3 size: 15 residues. Germline assignment: CDR1 WNHNN and CDR2 SYGVQD (reference sequence). CDR3 residues: CASSEGGGEAYEQYF. In DNA, the CDR3 is TGCGCCAGCAGTGAGGGTGGAGGGGAGGCTTACGAGCAGTACTTC.

This clone appeared once. The chain is built from TRBV19 and TRBJ2-7; D may be TRBD2 (6 bases). The CDR3 contains 14 residues. V was clipped by 6 bases and J by 4 bases, with 16 bases between them. Germline CDR1 and CDR2: LNHDA and SQIVND (reference sequence). The CDR3 nucleotides read TGTGCCAGTAGCGGGGCCCGAGGGACTTACGAGCAGTACTTC. Amino acid sequence: CASSGARGTYEQYF.

The chain uses TRBV7-9 and TRBJ2-7; possible D gene TRBD2, 6 bases. Trimming shortened V by 8 bases and J by 2 bases, and 13 bases separated the two germline ends. The germline CDR1 and CDR2 sequences are SEHNR and FQNEAQ (reference sequence). CDR3 length equals 13 residues. The DNA for the CDR3 is TGTGCCAGCGGGAAGCGGGCTACCTACGAGCAGTACTTC. Amino acids: CASGKRATYEQYF.

This clone turned up a few times. The chain has TRBV29-1 and TRBJ1-2; possible D gene TRBD1, 6 bases. This CDR3 is 11 amino acids long. CDR1 SQVTM and CDR2 ANQGSEA come from the germline V gene. The CDR3 DNA reads TGCACAGGGCGGGGGGCCGAAGGCTACACCTTC. Translating gives CTGRGAEGYTF.

V and J are TRBV5-5 and TRBJ1-2; 7 nucleotides line up with TRBD1. Trimming at V came to 3 bases and at J to 3 bases, leaving 14 bases not matched to a gene. The CDR3 runs to 17 residues. Germline V lookup: CDR1 SGHKS, CDR2 YYEKEE (reference sequence). Here the CDR3 reads CASSSKTGNGDYYGYTF. CDR3 sequence (DNA): TGTGCCAGCAGCTCTAAGACAGGGAATGGGGATTACTATGGCTACACCTTC.

The V and J genes are TRBV20-1 and TRBJ2-7, with a tentative D call TRBD1 (5 bases). The CDR3 spans 11 residues. CDR1 and CDR2 (germline): DFQATT, SNEGSKA (reference sequence). V lost 5 bases, J lost 3 bases, and 8 bases lay in between. The CDR3 DNA reads as TGCAGTGCTGGACACGTCTACGAGCAGTACTTC. Translated: CSAGHVYEQYF.

V and J are TRBV10-1 and TRBJ1-1, with 7 nucleotides matching TRBD1. The CDR3 is 18 amino acids. V dropped 1 base and J dropped 0; count of bases not matched to a gene: 11. Germline CDR1 WNHNN, CDR2 SYGVQD (reference sequence). The CDR3 loop reads CASSEYSLTGAMNTEAFF. The DNA of the CDR3 is TGCGCCAGCAGTGAGTATTCACTCACAGGGGCAATGAACACTGAAGCTTTCTTT.

This clone was seen a handful of times. At one boundary the junction diverges from the germline segment, which might be a read error. This chain links TRBV28 with TRBJ1-2, with D uncertain. Germline assignment: CDR1 MDHEN and CDR2 SYDVKM. The CDR3 has 9 amino acids. The chain's CDR3 is CASTPPRAF. The DNA of the CDR3 is TGTGCCAGCACCCCCCCTCGAGCCTTC.

The CDR3 here is CASSEGRSGKRYEQYF. The CDR3 DNA reads TGTGCCAGCAGTGAAGGGAGAAGCGGGAAGCGCTACGAGCAGTACTTC. The V call is TRBV6-1, the J call TRBJ2-7; 7 bases are a match to TRBD2. The CDR3 totals 16 residues. V lost 1 base and J lost 3; bases outside the gene matches: 9. Germline lookup yields CDR1 MNHNS and CDR2 SASEGT.

The V gene is TRBV9, the J gene TRBJ2-1, with a weak D call TRBD2 (6 bases). V was cut by 0 bases and J by 2 bases, with 9 bases left in between. Germline CDR1 and CDR2: SGDLS and YYNGEE. The CDR3 sequence is 15 residues long. The CDR3 sequence: CASSVGRGPYNEQFF. The CDR3 bases are TGTGCCAGCAGCGTAGGGCGGGGACCCTACAATGAGCAGTTCTTC.

The chain links TRBV28 to TRBJ1-5; 7 positions match TRBD1. The CDR3 covers 14 residues. V lost 7 bases, J lost 6 bases, and 9 bases stayed unmatched. Germline V CDR1 and CDR2: MDHEN, SYDVKM. The CDR3 here is CASNFGQDVQPQHF. In DNA, the CDR3 is TGTGCCAGCAACTTTGGACAGGACGTTCAGCCCCAGCATTTT.

The V and J genes are TRBV4-1 and TRBJ1-2; D gene unclear. The CDR3 sequence is 16 residues long. Germline assignment: CDR1 MGHRA and CDR2 YSYEKL. Trimming cost V 2 bases and J 4 bases, with 17 bases left between them. The CDR3, as DNA: TGCGCCAGCAGCCAACGTAGAATCGGGGAATTCTATGGCTACACCTTC. Its protein is CASSQRRIGEFYGYTF.

The chain carries TRBV2 and TRBJ2-3; TRBD2 aligns across 10 bases. CDR1 SNHLY and CDR2 FYNNEI come from the germline V gene. This CDR3 has 15 amino acids. The junction had 8 bases not matched to a gene; V was cut back by 6 bases and J by 5 bases. The chain's CDR3 is CASSASGSGVDTQYF. The CDR3 DNA is TGTGCCAGCAGCGCTAGCGGGAGTGGTGTAGATACGCAGTATTTT.

This chain links TRBV7-8 with TRBJ2-5; possible D gene TRBD2, 6 bases. V shed 1 base and J shed 5 bases, with 20 bases lying between them. Per the germline V gene, CDR1 is SGHVS and CDR2 is FQNEAQ. CDR3 size: 17 residues. Written as DNA, the CDR3 is TGTGCCAGCAGCTTAGGACTCGGGGGTGGGTCGAGGGAGACCCAGTACTTC. It codes for CASSLGLGGGSRETQYF.

This clone occurred a few times. The chain links TRBV30 to TRBJ1-1; maybe TRBD1 (5 bases). Deletions cut 5 bases from V and 5 bases from J, with 18 bases between. Germline V lookup: CDR1 GTSNPN, CDR2 SVGIG (reference sequence). The CDR3 spans 14 residues. The CDR3 spells CAWGFGHGGTEAFF. CDR3 nucleotides: TGTGCCTGGGGATTTGGACATGGGGGGACTGAAGCTTTCTTT. Looking up the rest from reference TRBV30 and TRBJ1-1 gives the full variable domain: SQTIHQWPATLVQPVGSPLSLECTVEGTSNPNLYWYRQAAGRGLQLLFYSVGIGQISSEVPQNLSASRPQDRQFILSSKKLLLSDSGFYLCAWGFGHGGTEAFFGQGTRLTVV.

The chain carries TRBV7-2 and TRBJ1-5; 7 nucleotides align to TRBD1. The V and J ends lost 3 bases and 7 bases, in that order; junction bases with no gene match: 6. The CDR3 contains 14 residues. Germline V gene sequence: CDR1 SGHTA, CDR2 FQGNSA. The CDR3: CASSFTGVRQPQHF. The CDR3 DNA reads as TGTGCCAGCAGCTTTACAGGGGTCAGGCAGCCCCAGCATTTT.

The rearrangement links TRBV19 to TRBJ2-1; D might be TRBD1 (5 bases). The V end was cut by 3 bases, the J end by 4 bases, with 10 bases between. Germline V gene sequence: CDR1 LNHDA, CDR2 SQIVND (reference sequence). The CDR3 consists of 14 residues. For the CDR3, the DNA is TGTGCCAGTAGTATCCAGGACATTTACAATGAGCAGTTCTTC. Its protein is CASSIQDIYNEQFF.

V and J are TRBV27 and TRBJ2-2, with TRBD1 identical over 8 bases. V dropped 7 bases and J dropped 4; count of bases not matched to a gene: 11. In germline, CDR1 is MNHEY, CDR2 SMNVEV (reference sequence). The CDR3 runs to 16 residues. CDR3 in DNA: TGTGCCAGCAATTTCGGCGGACAGGGTACCACCGGGGAGCTGTTTTTT. It encodes CASNFGGQGTTGELFF.

This clone appeared a few times. V usage is TRBV7-9 and J usage is TRBJ1-2; 7 nucleotides align to TRBD1. The germline V gene encodes CDR1 SEHNR and CDR2 FQNEAQ (reference sequence). This CDR3 is built from 12 residues. The V segment lost 5 bases and the J segment 5 bases; nucleotides outside the gene matches: 2. The CDR3 sequence is CASSRDSYGYTF. Here the CDR3 DNA reads TGTGCCAGCAGCCGGGACAGTTATGGCTACACCTTC.

This clone has just one count. The chain is built from TRBV6-1 and TRBJ1-2, with TRBD1 matching over 8 bases. The germline V gene encodes CDR1 MNHNS and CDR2 SASEGT. The CDR3 length is 14 residues. V was pared by 10 bases and J by 8 bases, with 15 bases of the junction left unmatched. The CDR3 DNA follows: TGTGCCACCACGTCCGAACAGGGGGTATCAGGCTACACCTTC. It encodes CATTSEQGVSGYTF.

The chain combines TRBV27 with TRBJ2-3, with D possibly matching TRBD2 (5 bases). Trimming shortened V by 5 bases and J by 4 bases, and 10 bases separated the two germline ends. Germline lookup yields CDR1 MNHEY and CDR2 SMNVEV (reference sequence). This CDR3 is 13 amino acids long. The CDR3 loop is CASSPLAADTQYF. DNA for the CDR3: TGTGCCAGCAGTCCTCTAGCCGCAGATACGCAGTATTTT.

This rearrangement joins TRBV10-3 to TRBJ2-7; TRBD2 agrees at 11 bases. CDR1 ENHRY and CDR2 SYGVKD come from the germline V gene. V lost 4 bases, J lost 5 bases, and 13 bases stayed unmatched. The CDR3 has 17 residues. The CDR3 spells CAISGNSGRAGLNEQYF. CDR3 nucleotide sequence: TGTGCCATCAGTGGTAATAGCGGGAGGGCCGGGTTGAACGAGCAGTACTTC.

The gene calls are TRBV9 and TRBJ2-1; perhaps TRBD2 as D (5 bases). Germline V gene sequence: CDR1 SGDLS, CDR2 YYNGEE. The V end was cut by 7 bases, the J end by 7 bases, with 21 bases between. The CDR3 is 15 amino acids. DNA of the CDR3: TGTGCCAGCGGGAGAAGCCCACCTCATGGGAATGAGCAGTTCTTC. This translates into CASGRSPPHGNEQFF.